A selection of T cell receptor beta chains follows, all from one sample in a study of PD-1 blockade in classical Hodgkin lymphoma. Some clones are missing from TCRdb's copy, which holds only in-frame ones; the method was immunoSEQ multiplex PCR. The table has 57,000 or so clones, approximately 90% seen once. The sample consisted of peripheral blood mononuclear cells (PBMCs), taken before the fourth cycle of nivolumab. The receptors originated from a human donor with classical Hodgkin lymphoma. Each CDR3 is given with its conserved first and last residue. Clone size is stated in some rows and not others, as once, few, many or a class when expanded.

TRBV10-3	TRBJ1-4	-	CAIKVGQGPQTNEKLFF
TRBV5-1	TRBJ1-2	-	CATSEGHYGYTF
TRBV15	TRBJ1-1	-	CATSSFWENGEAFF
TRBV28	TRBJ2-6	-	CASSLAQGVGANVLTF
TRBV21-1	TRBJ2-1	-	CASSRPGTPITGEQFF
TRBV30	TRBJ1-6	few	CAWSRPGTEDSPLHF
TRBV5-1	TRBJ2-7	-	CASTQGANYEQYF
TRBV5-1	TRBJ2-3	-	CASSGHRTDTQYF
TRBV9	TRBJ2-1	-	CASSAYGGNQDEQFF
TRBV6-5	TRBJ1-6	once	CASSSSSRQDNSPLHF
TRBV6-4	TRBJ2-6	-	CASSDSIGGSGANVLTF
TRBV28	TRBJ2-7	-	CASRTPGQGLFYEQYF
TRBV7-9	TRBJ2-1	few	CASSSFDRDYNEQFF
TRBV4-1	TRBJ1-2	-	CASSQARGASLDGYTF
TRBV7-2	TRBJ1-4	-	CASSGQGRKEKLFF
TRBV28	TRBJ2-1	once	CASRSPGLARESSYNEQFF
TRBV27	-	-	CASSFKLRGYEQYF
TRBV7-9	TRBJ2-1	-	CASSSWTTNYNEQFF
TRBV30	TRBJ1-6	-	CAWSLGQKTLHF
TRBV21-1	TRBJ2-2	-	CASSKEGDRGRTGELFF
TRBV29-1	TRBJ1-2	-	CSVRSPTGYYGYTF
TRBV6-6	TRBJ1-5	-	CARAEGLQQPQHF
TRBV5-1	TRBJ2-3	-	CASRVGNGGGDTQYF
TRBV6-6	TRBJ2-2	-	CAVKVPNTGELFF
TRBV19	TRBJ1-5	-	CASSTQQGNQPQHF
TRBV7-2	TRBJ1-6	-	CASSLTVQPHNSPLHF
TRBV6-1	TRBJ1-1	-	CASSEAGQLNTEAFF
TRBV7-9	TRBJ2-1	-	CASTPGGDLNEQFF
TRBV5-6	TRBJ2-4	-	CTSSLPPPVVGNIQYF
TRBV19	TRBJ1-4	-	CASSMGRENEKLFF
TRBV5-1	TRBJ1-5	-	CASSLEQGTGQPQHF
TRBV19	TRBJ1-2	few	CASSITGALGYTF
TRBV6-5	TRBJ2-7	-	CASKTPESTRQYF
TRBV5-1	TRBJ2-2	-	CASSLAGSGTGELFF
TRBV4-1	TRBJ1-3	-	CASSQEEKGMGLGNTIYF
TRBV5-1	TRBJ2-2	-	CASRVFDTGELFF
TRBV5-1	TRBJ2-5	-	CASSLAGQSQETQYF
TRBV2	TRBJ1-1	-	CASSEVWNTEAFF
TRBV6-4	TRBJ2-7	-	CASSPTSGGAHEQYF
TRBV30	TRBJ2-5	-	CAWSGGRAETQYF
TRBV28	TRBJ1-4	-	CASRGGDPGRGEKLFF
TRBV10-2	TRBJ1-2	-	CASSESGQGNGYTF
TRBV5-6	TRBJ1-4	few	CASRESWGANEKLFF
TRBV28	TRBJ1-5	-	CASSWGRGLAQPQHF
TRBV14	TRBJ1-3	-	CASSLHPGVSGNTIYF
TRBV7-2	TRBJ1-2	-	CASSLGGAYGYTF
TRBV25-1	TRBJ2-3	-	CASSGGTGSTDTQYF
TRBV4-1	TRBJ2-1	-	CASSHYNEQFF
TRBV29-1	TRBJ2-2	-	CSAQAGGLLTGELFF
TRBV7-2	TRBJ2-5	-	CASSPALTPQETQYF
TRBV19	TRBJ2-3	-	CASTPRGLHVGDTQYF
TRBV4-1	TRBJ1-5	-	CASSRQGAGQPQHF
TRBV9	TRBJ2-5	-	CASSVGPRPGVETQYF
TRBV19	TRBJ2-3	-	CASMGSGGADTQYF